Shown below are 20 T cell receptor beta chains from a single sample sequenced in a study of blood T cells in healthy people across ages. The authors ran a second PCR of 7 to 11 cycles using a sample-barcoded 5' primer and a J-beta primer mix. TCRdb called the 5' RACE reads again in MiXCR, with one record for every CDR3 protein. Among around 1,000,000 distinct CDR3 sequences, approximately 25% were seen once, and the ten largest hold approximately 0.75%. This same sample was also part of a study on T cells of mothers and their children.

Sequencing was done on a sample of blood. The receptors shown here come from a girl aged 2 to 10 in good health.

This clonotype has more than one count but fewer than ten. The chain employs TRBV15 and TRBJ2-1, with TRBD1 matching 10 bases. This CDR3 has 13 residues. Germline V gene lookup returns CDR1 LNHNV and CDR2 YYDKDF (reference sequence). The trim removed 8 bases at V and 3 bases at J, leaving 1 base unmatched. CDR3 sequence (DNA): TGTGCCACCCGGGACAGGGGCTACAATGAGCAGTTCTTC. It specifies CATRDRGYNEQFF.

This clonotype was counted at least ten times. This chain links TRBV6-2 or TRBV6-3 with TRBJ2-1, with 8 nucleotides matching TRBD2. The J segment lost 6 bases and the V segment lost 6 bases, leaving 4 bases of the junction unmatched. CDR3 size: 13 residues. Germline-derived CDR1 and CDR2 are MNHEY and SVGEGT. Here the CDR3 reads CASRLAGSNEQFF. As DNA, the CDR3 is TGTGCCAGCAGGTTAGCGGGAAGCAATGAGCAGTTCTTC.

This chain uses TRBV20-1 with TRBJ2-5; 10 bases are shared with TRBD2. CDR1 is DFQATT, CDR2 SNEGSKA, per germline (reference sequence). CDR3 length equals 15 residues. V lost 2 bases to trimming and J lost 3 bases; unmatched junction nucleotides: 6. DNA for the CDR3: TGCAGTGCTAGAACGGGTAGCGGGAGGAAAGAGACCCAGTACTTC. Its protein is CSARTGSGRKETQYF.

This clonotype was seen only once. The chain links TRBV20-1 to TRBJ2-1; 8 bases map to TRBD2. Losses at the gene ends were 6 bases for V and 7 bases for J; bases not matched to a gene: 11. The V gene's germline CDR1 is DFQATT and CDR2 SNEGSKA (reference sequence). This CDR3 contains 14 residues. As DNA, the CDR3 is TGCAGTGCCGGGGGAGCGGGAGTGGGGAATGAGCAGTTCTTC. It translates to CSAGGAGVGNEQFF.

The table lists this clonotype with many counts. This may come from a read error, since a much larger clone is one base off. The chain uses TRBV4-3 and TRBJ2-3, with 8 bases lining up with TRBD2. Germline lookup yields CDR1 LGHNA and CDR2 YSLEER. This CDR3 is 16 amino acids long. The ends lost 0 bases at V and 1 base at J; junction bases unmatched: 3. Here the CDR3 reads CASSQEGAGGTDTQYF. The CDR3 DNA is TGCGCCAGCAGCCAAGAGGGAGCGGGGGGCACAGATACGCAGTATTTT.

V usage is TRBV13 and J usage is TRBJ2-5, with a tentative D call TRBD1 (7 bases). The V end lost 5 bases, the J end lost 4 bases, and 17 bases lay between the germline ends. Germline assignment: CDR1 PRHDT and CDR2 FYEKMQ (reference sequence). The CDR3 has 15 residues. The CDR3, as DNA: TGTGCCAGCAGCGAGGGTCGTCAGGGGGGAGAGACCCAGTACTTC. This gives the protein CASSEGRQGGETQYF.

This clonotype came up once. This rearrangement joins TRBV6-5 to TRBJ1-5; 8 nucleotides agree with TRBD1. V lost 2 bases and J lost 6; bases outside the gene matches: 3. Germline V lookup: CDR1 MNHEY, CDR2 SVGAGI. The CDR3 runs to 14 residues. CDR3 nucleotides: TGTGCCAGCAGTTACCGGACAGGGACTCAGCCCCAGCATTTT. It specifies CASSYRTGTQPQHF.

The table lists this clonotype with many counts. The rearrangement uses TRBV12-3 or TRBV12-4 and TRBJ2-1; 7 positions match TRBD2. V lost 7 bases to trimming and J lost 0 bases; unmatched junction nucleotides: 21. The CDR3 spans 20 residues. CDR3 nucleotide sequence: TGTGCCAGCACCCCATCTCCCGGGGGGACTTACCGACGCTCCTACAATGAGCAGTTCTTC. Translated: CASTPSPGGTYRRSYNEQFF.

The gene calls are TRBV5-6 and TRBJ2-5; 8 bases are a match to TRBD2. The CDR3 loop spans 15 amino acids. V shed 4 bases and J 5 bases; nucleotides not matched to a gene: 10. CDR1 is SGHDT and CDR2 is YYEEEE in the germline V gene. The CDR3, as DNA: TGTGCCAGCAGCCGGACTGGCGGGGGGCCCGAGACCCAGTACTTC. This gives the protein CASSRTGGGPETQYF. Combining the CDR3 with reference TRBV5-6 and TRBJ2-5 gives the whole variable domain DAGVTQSPTHLIKTRGQQVTLRCSPKSGHDTVSWYQQALGQGPQFIFQYYEEEERQRGNFPDRFSGHQFPNYSSELNVNALLLGDSALYLCASSRTGGGPETQYFGPGTRLLVL.

This clonotype was detected a few times. The chain has TRBV10-3 and TRBJ2-5; D gene ambiguous. TRBJ2-1 matches the DNA end more closely, so the J call is doubtful. Germline CDR1 ENHRY, CDR2 SYGVKD. This CDR3 has 15 amino acids. The DNA of the CDR3 is TGTGCCATCAGTGAGTCAGGGAACCCCTACAATGAGCAGTTCTTC. Protein sequence: CAISESGNPYNEQFF.

The genes are TRBV7-8 and TRBJ2-7; D uncertain. The CDR3 consists of 12 residues. Looked up from germline, CDR1 is SGHVS and CDR2 is FQNEAQ. Trimming removed 4 bases from V and 3 bases from J, with 7 bases in between. CDR3 DNA: TGTGCCAGCAGCTCAATACTCTACGAGCAGTACTTC. This sequence encodes CASSSILYEQYF. Supplemented by reference TRBV7-8 and TRBJ2-7, the full variable domain reads GAGVSQSPRYKVAKRGQDVALRCDPISGHVSLFWYQQALGQGPEFLTYFQNEAQLDKSGLPSDRFFAERPEGSVSTLKIQRTQQEDSAVYLCASSSILYEQYFGPGTRLTVT.

This rearrangement joins TRBV29-1 to TRBJ2-5, with a possible D match to TRBD2 (5 bases). With the DNA end fitting TRBJ2-7 better, the J assignment may be wrong. Germline V gene lookup returns CDR1 SQVTM and CDR2 ANQGSEA. CDR3 length: 14 amino acids. CDR3 DNA: TGCAGCGCTGATCTGGGAGAAGGATCCTACGAGCAGTACTTC. Amino acid sequence: CSADLGEGSYEQYF.

DNA for the CDR3: TGCGCCAGCAGCTTTGATCAGGGGGCGTACTACAATGAGCAGTTCTTC. Translating gives CASSFDQGAYYNEQFF. This chain connects TRBV5-1 to TRBJ2-1; TRBD1 agrees at 8 bases. The CDR3 length is 16 residues. Germline V gene sequence: CDR1 SGHRS, CDR2 YFSETQ. V trimming: 2 bases; J trimming: 3 bases; junction bases outside the gene matches: 7.

The chain uses TRBV10-3 and TRBJ1-4, with 9 bases that match TRBD1. Trimming took 3 bases from V and 5 from J; bases not matched to a gene: 10. Germline-derived CDR1 and CDR2 are ENHRY and SYGVKD. The CDR3 runs 17 residues. CDR3 DNA sequence: TGTGCCATCAGTGATGGAGGACTGACAGGGGGAAATGAAAAACTGTTTTTT. It specifies CAISDGGLTGGNEKLFF.

This clonotype has a handful of counts. This sequence joins TRBV9 and TRBJ2-7; 13 bases are shared with TRBD2. The CDR3 sequence is 16 residues long. CDR1 and CDR2 (germline): SGDLS, YYNGEE. V trimming: 1 base; J trimming: 3 bases; junction bases outside the gene matches: 4. The DNA for the CDR3 is TGTGCCAGCAGCGTATGTGGACTAGCGGGAGTCTACGAGCAGTACTTC. This codes for CASSVCGLAGVYEQYF.

This clonotype was detected a few times. The V and J genes are TRBV20-1 and TRBJ2-2, with D maybe TRBD1 (5 bases). V was shortened by 0 bases and J by 0 bases, with 8 bases between the two germline ends. CDR3 length equals 15 residues. Germline V gives CDR1 DFQATT, CDR2 SNEGSKA (reference sequence). The CDR3 here is CSAREAGSNTGELFF. CDR3 in DNA: TGCAGTGCTAGAGAGGCAGGGTCGAACACCGGGGAGCTGTTTTTT.

The chain employs TRBV6-2 or TRBV6-3 and TRBJ2-3; D unresolved. Germline lookup yields CDR1 MNHEY and CDR2 SVGEGT. Trimming stripped 2 bases from V and 1 base from J, with 10 bases between. The CDR3 loop spans 15 amino acids. The CDR3 reads CASSYSPVRTDTQYF. The CDR3 DNA sequence: TGTGCCAGCAGTTACAGTCCCGTACGCACAGATACGCAGTATTTT.

V usage is TRBV12-3 or TRBV12-4 and J usage is TRBJ1-1, with D uncertain. CDR3 length: 13 amino acids. The V gene lost 4 bases and the J gene lost 13 bases, with 19 bases spanning the gap. The CDR3 region is CASSYSFPGESFF. The CDR3 region has the DNA TGTGCCAGCAGTTACTCTTTCCCCGGCGAGAGTTTCTTT.

There are a few counts of this clonotype. This sequence joins TRBV4-2 and TRBJ2-5, with D perhaps matching TRBD1 (6 bases). Germline V gives CDR1 LGHNA, CDR2 YNFKEQ. The V end lost 0 bases, the J end lost 5 bases, and 19 bases lay between the germline ends. The CDR3 runs to 17 residues. This CDR3 is CASSQDWVTDRGETQYF. CDR3 DNA: TGTGCCAGCAGCCAAGATTGGGTTACGGACAGAGGCGAGACCCAGTACTTC.

This chain connects TRBV20-1 to TRBJ2-3; D perhaps matches TRBD1 (6 bases). This CDR3 region has 16 residues. Germline-derived CDR1 and CDR2 are DFQATT and SNEGSKA (reference sequence). With 6 bases removed from V and 1 base from J, the gap between germline ends came to 20 bases. CDR3: CSAPPGRGLRTDTQYF. CDR3 DNA: TGCAGTGCGCCGCCGGGCAGGGGCCTTCGCACAGATACGCAGTATTTT.